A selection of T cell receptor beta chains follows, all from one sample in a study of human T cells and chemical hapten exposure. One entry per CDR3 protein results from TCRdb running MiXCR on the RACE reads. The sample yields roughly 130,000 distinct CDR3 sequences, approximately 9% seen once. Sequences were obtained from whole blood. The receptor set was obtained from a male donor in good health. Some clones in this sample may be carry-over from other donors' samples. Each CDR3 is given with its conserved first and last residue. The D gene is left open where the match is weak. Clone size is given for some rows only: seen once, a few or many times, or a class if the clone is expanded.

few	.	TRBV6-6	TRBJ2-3	CASRKDGLGADTQYF	TGTGCCAGCAGAAAAGACGGATTAGGGGCAGATACGCAGTATTTT
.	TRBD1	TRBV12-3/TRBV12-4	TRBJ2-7	CASRPAGAGGSHEQYF	TGTGCCAGCCGACCCGCGGGCGCAGGGGGATCCCACGAGCAGTACTTC
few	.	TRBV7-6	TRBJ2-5	CASSLLRTAKETQYF	TGTGCCAGCAGCTTACTAAGGACAGCAAAAGAGACCCAGTACTTC
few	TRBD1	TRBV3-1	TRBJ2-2	CASSPRGQGYTGELFF	TGTGCCAGCAGCCCCCGGGGACAGGGTTACACCGGGGAGCTGTTTTTT
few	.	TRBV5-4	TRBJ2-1	CASSLDPGTTSYNEQFF	TGTGCCAGCAGCTTGGACCCCGGGACAACCTCCTACAATGAGCAGTTCTTC
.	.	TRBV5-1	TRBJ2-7	CASSLREQYF	TGCGCCAGCAGCTTAAGGGAGCAGTACTTC
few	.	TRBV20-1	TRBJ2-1	CSARELYNEQFF	TGCAGTGCTAGAGAGCTGTACAATGAGCAGTTCTTC
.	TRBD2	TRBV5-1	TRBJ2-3	CASSAGLAGSDTQYF	TGCGCCAGCAGCGCCGGACTAGCGGGGTCAGATACGCAGTATTTT
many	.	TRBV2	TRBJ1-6	CASSEARGGNSPLHF	TGTGCCAGCAGTGAAGCCCGGGGGGGGAATTCACCCCTCCACTTT
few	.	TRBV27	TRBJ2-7	CASSFDGGYEQYF	TGTGCCAGCAGTTTCGACGGCGGCTACGAGCAGTACTTC
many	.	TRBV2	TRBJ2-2	CASSEIVTGELFF	TGTGCCAGCAGTGAAATTGTCACCGGGGAGCTGTTTTTT
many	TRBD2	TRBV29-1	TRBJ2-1	CSVDPTSGGIYNEQFF	TGCAGCGTTGACCCTACTAGCGGAGGGATTTACAATGAGCAGTTCTTC
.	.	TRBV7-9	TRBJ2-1	CASGQANWDEQFF	TGTGCCAGCGGCCAGGCCAACTGGGATGAGCAGTTCTTC
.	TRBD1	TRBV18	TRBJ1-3	CASSTTGRENTIYF	TGTGCCAGCTCAACGACAGGGAGGGAAAACACCATATATTTT
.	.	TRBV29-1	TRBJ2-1	CSGRGGPYYNEQFF	TGCAGCGGCCGCGGAGGGCCGTATTACAATGAGCAGTTCTTC
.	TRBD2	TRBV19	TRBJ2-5	CASSLLAGEKETQYF	TGTGCCAGTTCGCTCCTAGCGGGAGAGAAGGAGACCCAGTACTTC
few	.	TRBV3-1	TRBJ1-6	CASSPTNWDSPLHF	TGTGCCAGCAGCCCGACTAATTGGGATTCACCCCTCCACTTT
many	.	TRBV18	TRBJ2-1	CASSPQGANEQFF	TGTGCCAGCTCACCACAAGGGGCGAATGAGCAGTTCTTC
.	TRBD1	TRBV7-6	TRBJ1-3	CASSLGQGNGNTIYF	TGTGCCAGCAGCTTAGGACAGGGGAATGGAAACACCATATATTTT
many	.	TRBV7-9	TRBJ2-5	CASSLEGGSAETQYF	TGTGCCAGCAGCTTAGAGGGGGGATCGGCGGAGACCCAGTACTTC
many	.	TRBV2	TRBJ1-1	CASSDIGGAREAFF	TGTGCCAGCTCTGACATCGGGGGCGCTCGTGAAGCTTTCTTT
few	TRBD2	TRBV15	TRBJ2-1	CATSRKTSGGLGFF	TGTGCCACCAGCAGAAAGACTAGCGGGGGATTGGGGTTCTTC
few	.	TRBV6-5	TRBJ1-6	CASSYTQGIGSPLHF	TGTGCCAGCAGTTACACTCAAGGGATTGGTTCACCCCTCCACTTT
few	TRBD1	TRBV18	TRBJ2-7	CASSPSGTGVYEQYF	TGTGCCAGCTCACCATCCGGGACAGGGGTTTACGAGCAGTACTTC
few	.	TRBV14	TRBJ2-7	CASNEGGYEQYF	TGTGCCAGCAACGAGGGAGGCTACGAGCAGTACTTC
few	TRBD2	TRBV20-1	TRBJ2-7	CSATGTSGSYEQYF	TGCAGTGCCACCGGGACTAGCGGATCCTACGAGCAGTACTTC
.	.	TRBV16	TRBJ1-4	CASSRSAENEKLFF	TGTGCCAGCAGCCGCAGCGCAGAGAATGAAAAACTGTTTTTT
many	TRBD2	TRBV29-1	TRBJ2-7	CSVTGTSGAYEQYF	TGCAGCGTGACCGGGACTAGCGGGGCCTACGAGCAGTACTTC
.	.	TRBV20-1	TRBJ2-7	CSASPQSRTLGEQYF	TGCAGTGCTAGCCCCCAGTCCCGGACATTGGGAGAGCAGTACTTC
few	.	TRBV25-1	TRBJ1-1	CASSEAGVITEAFF	TGTGCCAGCAGCGAAGCAGGGGTTATCACTGAAGCTTTCTTT
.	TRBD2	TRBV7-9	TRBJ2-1	CASSPESGVSYNEQFF	TGTGCCAGCAGCCCCGAAAGCGGGGTCTCCTACAATGAGCAGTTCTTC
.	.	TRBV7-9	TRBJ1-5	CASSGGEGRVGAPQHF	TGTGCCAGCAGCGGAGGGGAGGGGCGCGTAGGAGCGCCCCAGCATTTT
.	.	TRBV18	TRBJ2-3	CASSPGPDTQYF	TGTGCCAGCTCACCGGGTCCAGATACGCAGTATTTT
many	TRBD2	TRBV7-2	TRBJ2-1	CASSLYIRGDPRLKPNEQFF	TGTGCCAGCAGCTTATATATACGGGGGGACCCGAGACTAAAACCGAATGAGCAGTTCTTC
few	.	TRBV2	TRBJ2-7	CASSEMGTSYEQYF	TGTGCCAGCAGTGAAATGGGGACATCCTACGAGCAGTACTTC
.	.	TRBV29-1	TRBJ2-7	CSVVGRNYEQYF	TGCAGCGTTGTGGGCAGAAACTACGAGCAGTACTTC
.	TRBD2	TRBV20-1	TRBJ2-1	CSARLADNEQFF	TGCAGTGCTAGACTAGCGGACAATGAGCAGTTCTTC
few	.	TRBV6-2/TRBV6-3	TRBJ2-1	CASSYVLARHEQFF	TGTGCCAGCAGTTACGTCCTAGCTAGGCATGAGCAGTTCTTC
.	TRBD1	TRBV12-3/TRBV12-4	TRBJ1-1	CASSLPQGQGNTEAFF	TGTGCCAGCAGTTTACCCCAGGGACAGGGGAACACTGAAGCTTTCTTT
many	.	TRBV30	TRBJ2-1	CAWSLLVGPVDEQFF	TGTGCCTGGAGCCTCCTAGTGGGACCGGTCGATGAGCAGTTCTTC
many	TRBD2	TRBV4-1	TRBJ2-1	CASSPWSGKNEQFF	TGCGCCAGCAGCCCGTGGAGCGGGAAGAATGAGCAGTTCTTC
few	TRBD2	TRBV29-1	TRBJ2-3	CSVEGTSANTDTQYF	TGCAGCGTTGAGGGGACTAGCGCAAACACAGATACGCAGTATTTT
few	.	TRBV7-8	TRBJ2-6	CASSPVPNTASGANVLTF	TGTGCCAGCAGCCCCGTACCAAACACAGCATCTGGGGCCAACGTCCTGACTTTC
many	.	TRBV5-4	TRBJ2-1	CASSLAFGRNEQFF	TGTGCCAGCAGCTTGGCGTTTGGGAGGAATGAGCAGTTCTTC
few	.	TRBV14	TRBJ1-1	CASSQELGGGNTEAFF	TGTGCCAGCAGCCAAGAATTGGGAGGGGGTAACACTGAAGCTTTCTTT
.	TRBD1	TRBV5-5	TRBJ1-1	CASSLHPPDRGPLGTEAFF	TGTGCCAGCAGCTTACATCCCCCTGACAGGGGGCCTTTGGGCACTGAAGCTTTCTTT
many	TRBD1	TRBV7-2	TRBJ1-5	CASSQTGGNQPQHF	TGTGCCAGCAGTCAGACAGGGGGCAATCAGCCCCAGCATTTT
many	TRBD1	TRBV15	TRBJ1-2	CATSRDRQGFGYTF	TGTGCCACCAGCAGAGATAGACAGGGTTTCGGCTACACCTTC
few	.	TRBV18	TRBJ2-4	CASSPGVAKNIQYF	TGTGCCAGCTCACCAGGGGTGGCCAAAAACATTCAGTACTTC
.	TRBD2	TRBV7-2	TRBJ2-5	CASKERRTGGETQYF	TGTGCCAGCAAGGAAAGGAGAACGGGAGGAGAGACCCAGTACTTC